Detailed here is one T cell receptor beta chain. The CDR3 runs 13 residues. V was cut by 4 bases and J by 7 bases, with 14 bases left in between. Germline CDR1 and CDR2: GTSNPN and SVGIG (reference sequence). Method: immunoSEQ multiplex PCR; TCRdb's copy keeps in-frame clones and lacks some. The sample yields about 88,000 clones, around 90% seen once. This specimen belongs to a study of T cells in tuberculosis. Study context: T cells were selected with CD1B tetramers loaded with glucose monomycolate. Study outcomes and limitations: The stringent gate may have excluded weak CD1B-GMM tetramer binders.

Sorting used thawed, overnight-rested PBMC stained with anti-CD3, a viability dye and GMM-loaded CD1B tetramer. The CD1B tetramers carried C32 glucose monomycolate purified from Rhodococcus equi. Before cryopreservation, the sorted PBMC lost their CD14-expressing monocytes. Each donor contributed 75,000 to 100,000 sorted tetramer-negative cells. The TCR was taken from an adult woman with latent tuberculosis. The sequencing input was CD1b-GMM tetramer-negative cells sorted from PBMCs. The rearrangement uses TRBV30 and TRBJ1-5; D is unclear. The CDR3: CAWTPDSSQPQHF. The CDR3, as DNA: TGTGCCTGGACCCCCGACTCCAGCCAGCCCCAGCATTTT.